The clone carrying this T cell receptor (beta chain) has a count of ten or more. Germline CDR1 reads MNHNS; CDR2 reads SASEGT. The CDR3 is 15 amino acids. With 6 bases clipped from V and 1 base from J, the junction kept 6 bases outside the gene matches. Via MiXCR, TCRdb re-called the 5' RACE reads, giving one row per CDR3 protein. The sample has 220,000 or so distinct CDR3 sequences; 8% to 11% are singletons. The sample comes from a study of CD8 T cells in ankylosing spondylitis. The receptor's source is a male donor with ankylosing spondylitis or in good health (not recorded which). The specimen sequenced was blood, either unsorted or a sorted T cell fraction (not recorded which). The chain combines TRBV6-1 with TRBJ1-1, with TRBD1 matching 9 bases. Here the CDR3 DNA reads TGTGCCAGCAGGACCGCGGGACAGGGGAACACTGAAGCTTTCTTT. Amino acid sequence: CASRTAGQGNTEAFF.